A single TCR beta chain is shown here with its context. What it binds is not known. Germline-derived CDR1 and CDR2 are DFQATT and SNEGSKA (reference sequence). The CDR3 contains 14 residues. V lost 5 bases and J lost 0; bases outside the gene matches: 1. RNA in amounts of roughly 0.5 to 1 ug was reverse transcribed with random hexamers. TCRdb independently ran MiXCR on the immunoSEQ multiplex PCR reads; one entry per CDR3 protein. The sample carries 84,000 or so distinct CDR3 sequences, 95% to 96% recorded once. This specimen belongs to a study of CD8 T cells in Susac syndrome. Study observations and caveats: CD8+ clones in Susac expanded most in TEMRA cells and active patients.

The material sequenced was CD8+ T cells from PBMCs. The sequence was collected from a human donor with Susac syndrome. The chain recombines TRBV20-1 with TRBJ1-5; TRBD1 agrees at 10 bases. In DNA form, the CDR3 reads TGCAGTGCTGGGACAGGGGTTAGCAATCAGCCCCAGCATTTT. Amino acid sequence: CSAGTGVSNQPQHF.